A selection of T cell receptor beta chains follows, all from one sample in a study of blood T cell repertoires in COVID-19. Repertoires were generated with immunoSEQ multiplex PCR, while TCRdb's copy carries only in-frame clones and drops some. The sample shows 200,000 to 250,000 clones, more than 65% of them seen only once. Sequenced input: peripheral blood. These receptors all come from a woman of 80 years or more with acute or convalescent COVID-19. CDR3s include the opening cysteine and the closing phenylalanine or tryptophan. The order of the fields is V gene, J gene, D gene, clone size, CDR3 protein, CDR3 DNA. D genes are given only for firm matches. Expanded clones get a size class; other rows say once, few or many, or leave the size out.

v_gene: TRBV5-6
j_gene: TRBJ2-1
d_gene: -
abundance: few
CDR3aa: CASSQVGSSRDIDEQFF
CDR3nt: TGTGCCAGCAGCCAAGTGGGGAGTAGCCGGGACATCGATGAGCAGTTCTTC

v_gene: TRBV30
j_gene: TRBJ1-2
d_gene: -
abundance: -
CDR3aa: CAWSPLVGGRSGGYTF
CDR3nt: TGTGCCTGGAGTCCACTCGTTGGCGGCCGTAGTGGTGGCTACACCTTC

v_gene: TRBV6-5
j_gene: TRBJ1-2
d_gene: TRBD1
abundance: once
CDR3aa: CASSATGGDGYTF
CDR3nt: TGTGCCAGCAGCGCGACAGGGGGCGATGGCTACACCTTC

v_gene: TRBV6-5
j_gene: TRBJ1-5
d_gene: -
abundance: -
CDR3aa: CASTVAVNQPQHF
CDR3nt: TGTGCCAGCACGGTTGCGGTTAATCAGCCCCAGCATTTT

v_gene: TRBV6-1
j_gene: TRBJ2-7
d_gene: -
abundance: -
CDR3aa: CASSEVMGHHSYEQYF
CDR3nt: TGTGCCAGCAGTGAAGTTATGGGACACCACTCCTACGAGCAGTACTTC

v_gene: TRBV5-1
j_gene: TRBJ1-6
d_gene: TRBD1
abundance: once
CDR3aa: CASSLGGTDYNSPLHF
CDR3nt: TGCGCCAGCAGCCTGGGAGGGACAGACTATAATTCACCCCTCCACTTT

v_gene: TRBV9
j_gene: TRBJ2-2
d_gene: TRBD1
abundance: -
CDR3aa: CASSPKVGTGATGELFF
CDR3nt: TGTGCCAGCAGCCCAAAGGTGGGGACAGGGGCCACCGGGGAGCTGTTTTTT

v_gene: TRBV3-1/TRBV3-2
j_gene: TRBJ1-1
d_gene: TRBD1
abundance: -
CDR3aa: CASSPTGANTEAFF
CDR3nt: TGTGCCAGCAGTCCGACAGGGGCGAACACTGAAGCTTTCTTT

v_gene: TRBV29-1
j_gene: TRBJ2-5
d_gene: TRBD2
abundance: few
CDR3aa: CSVDSGGQETQYF
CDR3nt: TGCAGCGTTGACAGCGGGGGGCAAGAGACCCAGTACTTC

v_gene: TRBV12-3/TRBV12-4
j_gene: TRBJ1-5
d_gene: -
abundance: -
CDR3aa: CASSFNSNQPQHF
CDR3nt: TGTGCCAGCAGTTTTAATAGCAATCAGCCCCAGCATTTT

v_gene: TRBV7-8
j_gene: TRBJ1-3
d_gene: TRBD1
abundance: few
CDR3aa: CASSIGQGAGNTIYF
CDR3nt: TGTGCCAGCAGCATTGGACAGGGGGCGGGAAACACCATATATTTT

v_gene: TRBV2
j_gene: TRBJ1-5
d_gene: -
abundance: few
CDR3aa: CASSGEQGRQPQHF
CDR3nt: TGTGCCAGCAGTGGGGAACAGGGTAGACAGCCCCAGCATTTT

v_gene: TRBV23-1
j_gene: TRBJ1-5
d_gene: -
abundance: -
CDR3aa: CARQILNETRGQPQHF
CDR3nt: TGCGCCAGACAAATATTGAACGAGACTCGAGGGCAGCCCCAGCATTTT

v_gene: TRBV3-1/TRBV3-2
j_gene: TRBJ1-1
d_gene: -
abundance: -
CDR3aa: CASSPLTGNTEAFF
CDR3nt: TGTGCCAGCAGCCCCCTGACAGGGAACACTGAAGCTTTCTTT

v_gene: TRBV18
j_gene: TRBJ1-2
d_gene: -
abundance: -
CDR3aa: CASSLERQSYGYTF
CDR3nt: TGTGCCAGCTCACTAGAACGACAGTCGTATGGCTACACCTTC

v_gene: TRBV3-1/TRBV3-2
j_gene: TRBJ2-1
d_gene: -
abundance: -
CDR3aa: CASSPRSQGVGNEQFF
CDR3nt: TGTGCCAGCAGCCCTCGAAGCCAAGGGGTGGGGAATGAGCAGTTCTTC

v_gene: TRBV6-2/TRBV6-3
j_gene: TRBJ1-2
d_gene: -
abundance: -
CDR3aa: CASSTQTPSYGYTF
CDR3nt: TGTGCCAGCAGTACCCAGACACCTTCCTATGGCTACACCTTC

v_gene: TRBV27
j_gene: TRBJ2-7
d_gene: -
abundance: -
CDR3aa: CASSSLGESSEQYF
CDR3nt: TGTGCCAGCAGTTCCCTCGGGGAAAGCTCCGAGCAGTACTTC

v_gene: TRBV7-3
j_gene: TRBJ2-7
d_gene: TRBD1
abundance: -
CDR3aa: CASSPGTGGNRMDF
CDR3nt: TGTGCCAGCAGCCCTGGGACAGGGGGCAATCGGATGGACTTC

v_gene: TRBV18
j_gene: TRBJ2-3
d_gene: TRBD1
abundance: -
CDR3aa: CASSEQGAVGTDTQYF
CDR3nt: TGTGCCAGCTCGGAACAGGGGGCTGTGGGAACAGATACGCAGTATTTT

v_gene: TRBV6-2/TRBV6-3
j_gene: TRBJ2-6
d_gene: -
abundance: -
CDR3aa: CASSPTVTGANVLTF
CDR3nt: TGTGCCAGCAGTCCCACAGTAACTGGGGCCAACGTCCTGACTTTC

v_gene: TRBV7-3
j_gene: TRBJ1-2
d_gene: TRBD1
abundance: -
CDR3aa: CASSPGQGEGGYTF
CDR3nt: TGTGCCAGCAGCCCTGGACAGGGGGAAGGTGGCTACACCTTC